Following are 21 T cell receptor beta chains from one sample sequenced in a study of blood T cell repertoires in COVID-19. Assay: immunoSEQ multiplex PCR; the TCRdb copy retains only in-frame clones and omits some. The sample has under 300,000 clones, around 85% seen once. The sample consisted of peripheral blood. The receptors here all came from a woman aged 65 to 85 with acute or convalescent COVID-19.

The chain uses TRBV11-2 and TRBJ2-2; TRBD2 matches at 10 bases. The germline V gene has CDR1 SGHAT and CDR2 FQNNGV. Unmatched junction bases numbered 4, after V lost 1 base and J lost 8 bases. The CDR3 sequence is 15 residues long. The CDR3 DNA sequence: TGTGCCAGCAGCTTAGTAGCGGGGGGATGGGGGGAGCTGTTTTTT. Translation: CASSLVAGGWGELFF.

The V and J genes are TRBV10-2 and TRBJ1-3, with D maybe TRBD1 (5 bases). The CDR3 is 15 amino acids. Germline V lookup: CDR1 WSHSY, CDR2 SAAADI. V was trimmed by 6 bases and J by 1 base, leaving 13 bases between them. For the CDR3, the DNA is TGCGCCAGCAGCCCCGACAGTGCTTCTGGAAACACCATATATTTT. Its protein product is CASSPDSASGNTIYF.

The chain has TRBV6-5 and TRBJ1-2; perhaps TRBD1 as D (5 bases). Germline V CDR1 and CDR2: MNHEY, SVGAGI. The CDR3 is made up of 14 amino acids. Trimming removed 6 bases at V and 0 bases at J, with 11 bases between. CDR3 DNA sequence: TGTGCCAGCAGGCGGGACGGGACTAACTATGGCTACACCTTC. It specifies CASRRDGTNYGYTF.

J is TRBJ1-5 and V is TRBV6-1; 8 nucleotides align to TRBD1. The germline CDR1 and CDR2 sequences are MNHNS and SASEGT. The CDR3 runs to 15 residues. The V and J ends lost 4 bases and 6 bases, in that order; junction bases with no gene match: 8. In DNA, the CDR3 is TGTGCCAGCAGTGGAGCAGACAGGGGAGGTCAGCCCCAGCATTTT. Translation gives CASSGADRGGQPQHF.

The J gene is TRBJ1-1, the V gene TRBV5-6; perhaps TRBD1 as D (6 bases). The CDR3 covers 13 residues. Trimming shortened V by 1 base and J by 8 bases, and 12 bases separated the two germline ends. The germline gives CDR1 SGHDT, CDR2 YYEEEE. In DNA form, the CDR3 reads TGTGCCAGCAGCTTGACAGGGAAGGGCGAAGCTTTCTTT. This gives the protein CASSLTGKGEAFF.

This rearrangement joins TRBV20-1 to TRBJ1-1, with D uncertain. Germline loops: CDR1 DFQATT, CDR2 SNEGSKA (reference sequence). V was shortened by 6 bases and J by 6 bases, with 8 bases between the two germline ends. CDR3 length equals 10 residues. The CDR3 region has the DNA TGCAGTGCCCCGAGTGCTGAAGCTTTCTTT. Protein product: CSAPSAEAFF.

The V and J genes are TRBV5-4 and TRBJ2-3, with TRBD1 as a possible D gene (5 bases). Germline V gene data show CDR1 as SGHNT and CDR2 as YYREEE (reference sequence). Trimming took off 3 bases at V and 5 bases at J, with 13 bases between the two ends. CDR3 length equals 14 residues. This CDR3 reads CASSWGPDRDTQYF. The CDR3 nucleotides are TGTGCCAGCAGCTGGGGCCCCGACAGAGATACGCAGTATTTT.

The chain recombines TRBV7-9 with TRBJ2-7, with D hard to call. V was clipped by 3 bases and J by 2 bases, with 5 bases between them. CDR1 SEHNR and CDR2 FQNEAQ come from the germline V gene (reference sequence). The CDR3 spans 12 residues. This CDR3 reads CASSFSAYEQYF. As DNA, the CDR3 is TGTGCCAGCAGCTTCTCCGCCTACGAGCAGTACTTC.

The sample holds one count of this clone. The CDR3 sequence: CASSLAGNTIYF. The DNA for the CDR3 is TGTGCCAGCAGCTTAGCGGGAAACACCATATATTTT. The chain recombines TRBV11-2 with TRBJ1-3; D not certain. V was cut by 1 base and J by 4 bases, with 2 bases left in between. Germline V gene data show CDR1 as SGHAT and CDR2 as FQNNGV. The CDR3 covers 12 residues. The whole variable domain, filled in from reference TRBV11-2 and TRBJ1-3, reads EAGVAQSPRYKIIEKRQSVAFWCNPISGHATLYWYQQILGQGPKLLIQFQNNGVVDDSQLPKDRFSAERLKGVDSTLKIQPAKLEDSAVYLCASSLAGNTIYFGEGSWLTVV.

The rearrangement links TRBV5-4 to TRBJ2-3, with D possibly being TRBD2 (5 bases). The CDR3 has 15 residues. Between the trimmed V and J ends, which lost 0 bases and 0 bases, there was a span of 8 bases. Germline V CDR1 and CDR2: SGHNT, YYREEE (reference sequence). DNA for the CDR3: TGTGCCAGCAGCTTGGCGACTACTAGCACAGATACGCAGTATTTT. Amino acids: CASSLATTSTDTQYF.

The chain recombines TRBV19 with TRBJ2-5, with a tentative D call TRBD2 (5 bases). The germline V gene has CDR1 LNHDA and CDR2 SQIVND (reference sequence). The CDR3 length is 14 residues. The V end lost 2 bases, the J end lost 5 bases, and 12 bases lay between the germline ends. This CDR3 is CASSIHSPGETQYF. The CDR3 bases are TGTGCCAGTAGTATACATTCGCCGGGGGAGACCCAGTACTTC.

The V and J genes are TRBV2 and TRBJ2-1, with 7 bases lining up with TRBD2. Germline lookup yields CDR1 SNHLY and CDR2 FYNNEI. V was clipped by 6 bases and J by 7 bases; unmatched bases: 3. The CDR3 spans 12 residues. DNA of the CDR3: TGTGCCAGCAGCGGGGGGTGGAATGAGCAGTTCTTC. Translating gives CASSGGWNEQFF.

The J gene is TRBJ1-1, the V gene TRBV12-1; the DNA was not used to check the table's D call, TRBD1. TRBV12-1 is deemed a pseudogene. The CDR3 sequence is 14 residues long. CDR3 amino acids: CASSVDRENTEAFF. CDR3 DNA: TGTGCCAGCAGCGTGGACAGGGAAAACACTGAAGCTTTCTTT.

This sequence joins TRBV7-9 and TRBJ1-6; no reliable D call. V shed 0 bases and J shed 10 bases, with 10 bases lying between them. CDR3 size: 14 residues. The germline gives CDR1 SEHNR, CDR2 FQNEAQ (reference sequence). The CDR3 coding sequence is TGTGCCAGCAGCTTAGCGAGAGGGTTATCACCCCTCCACTTT. Protein product: CASSLARGLSPLHF.

The rearrangement uses TRBV7-8 and TRBJ1-4, with D unclear. The CDR3 extends over 11 amino acids. CDR1 and CDR2 from the germline V gene are SGHVS and FQNEAQ. V lost 5 bases and J 12 bases, leaving 10 bases between the germline ends. The CDR3 DNA is TGTGCCAGCAGCCGTTCCCAGGAACTGTTTTTT. This translates into CASSRSQELFF.

This rearrangement joins TRBV15 to TRBJ1-2; D possibly corresponds to TRBD1 (6 bases). Trimming shortened V by 1 base and J by 3 bases, and 15 bases separated the two germline ends. Germline assignment: CDR1 LNHNV and CDR2 YYDKDF (reference sequence). This CDR3 is 16 amino acids long. In nucleotides, the CDR3 is TGTGCCACCAGCAGAGCTGCAGGGGCGGGGGACTATGGCTACACCTTC. Encoded protein: CATSRAAGAGDYGYTF. Using reference TRBV15 and TRBJ1-2 for the parts outside the CDR3, the full variable domain is DAMVIQNPRYQVTQFGKPVTLSCSQTLNHNVMYWYQQKSSQAPKLLFHYYDKDFNNEADTPDNFQSRRPNTSFCFLDIRSPGLGDTAMYLCATSRAAGAGDYGYTFGSGTRLTVV.

This clone showed up just a few times. Distinct nucleotide sequences in the sample also encode this CDR3. The V call is TRBV6-1, the J call TRBJ1-2; tentatively, D is TRBD1 (6 bases). The length of the CDR3 is 12 residues. The V end lost 3 bases, the J end lost 7 bases, and 9 bases lay between the germline ends. CDR1 is MNHNS and CDR2 is SASEGT in the germline V gene. The CDR3 here is CASSDRGTGYTF. CDR3 in DNA: TGTGCCAGCAGTGACAGGGGTACTGGCTACACCTTC.

The chain uses TRBV27 and TRBJ2-1, with D maybe TRBD1 (5 bases). The germline V and J ends were trimmed by 3 bases and 7 bases, with 19 bases remaining between them. Germline CDR1 and CDR2: MNHEY and SMNVEV (reference sequence). The CDR3 consists of 16 residues. The CDR3 protein is CASSFVGQVGRNEQFF. In DNA form, the CDR3 reads TGTGCCAGCAGTTTTGTAGGCCAGGTGGGGCGAAATGAGCAGTTCTTC.

Details on this clone: The identical CDR3 is also encoded by other nucleotide sequences in the sample. The J gene is TRBJ1-1, the V gene TRBV7-3, with 7 bases matching TRBD1. CDR3 length: 13 amino acids. Germline-derived CDR1 and CDR2 are SGHTA and FQGTGA. With V trimmed by 4 bases and J by 5 bases, 4 bases remained unmatched. Here the CDR3 reads CASSSQGRTEAFF. The CDR3 region has the DNA TGTGCCAGCAGCTCACAGGGGAGGACTGAAGCTTTCTTT.

The chain is built from TRBV4-1 and TRBJ2-3; 7 positions agree with TRBD2. This CDR3 comprises 15 residues. Looked up from germline, CDR1 is MGHRA and CDR2 is YSYEKL. V trimming: 0 bases; J trimming: 1 base; junction bases outside the gene matches: 1. Here the CDR3 reads CASSQDRGGTDTQYF. The CDR3 DNA sequence: TGCGCCAGCAGCCAAGACCGGGGGGGCACAGATACGCAGTATTTT.

The CDR3 DNA follows: TGTGCCAGCAGTCTAGGGACAGGGACCAGCTATGGCTACACCTTC. Residues: CASSLGTGTSYGYTF. The genes are TRBV27 and TRBJ1-2, with 9 bases that match TRBD1. V was clipped by 5 bases and J by 4 bases; unmatched bases: 8. Germline-derived CDR1 and CDR2 are MNHEY and SMNVEV (reference sequence). The CDR3 consists of 15 residues.